Below are 20 T cell receptor beta chains sequenced from a single sample in a study of T cells in Graves' hyperthyroidism and ophthalmopathy. RNA transcripts gave rise to amplified TCR beta CDR3 regions. In the first-round RT-PCR of the TCR CDR3, the HTBI primer set was used. Via MiXCR, TCRdb re-called the multiplex PCR reads, giving one row per CDR3 protein. The sample has about 59,000 distinct CDR3 sequences, around 50% seen once; the top ten hold 2.5% to 3.5%. Sequencing was performed on blood. Receptors were obtained from a woman in her sixties with Graves' ophthalmopathy.

This clonotype was seen repeatedly, ten times or more. The rearrangement joins TRBV6-5 to TRBJ2-3, with D unresolved. Germline loops: CDR1 MNHEY, CDR2 SVGAGI. The CDR3 spans 11 residues. The germline V and J ends were trimmed by 7 bases and 2 bases, with 4 bases remaining between them. CDR3: CASTYTDTQYF. DNA of the CDR3: TGTGCCAGCACCTACACAGATACGCAGTATTTT.

V usage is TRBV7-2 and J usage is TRBJ2-6; TRBD1 is a possible D gene (6 bases). V gave up 9 bases and J gave up 5 bases, with 17 bases separating them. This CDR3 region has 15 residues. CDR1 and CDR2 from the germline V gene are SGHTA and FQGNSA. The CDR3: CARGHEGARANVLTF. CDR3 DNA: TGTGCCAGGGGACACGAAGGGGCTAGGGCCAACGTCCTGACTTTC.

This clonotype was detected many times. The rearrangement joins TRBV6-4 to TRBJ2-2; 10 bases align to TRBD2. The CDR3 covers 16 residues. With 3 bases clipped from V and 3 bases from J, the junction kept 4 bases outside the gene matches. Germline loops: CDR1 MRHNA, CDR2 SNTAGT. CDR3 region: CASSESGGADTGELFF. The CDR3 region has the DNA TGTGCCAGCAGTGAAAGCGGGGGGGCCGACACCGGGGAGCTGTTTTTT.

This clonotype was detected many times. The rearrangement uses TRBV4-3 and TRBJ2-2, with D uncertain. Trimming took off 0 bases at V and 5 bases at J, with 7 bases between the two ends. There are 14 residues in the CDR3. Germline-derived CDR1 and CDR2 are LGHNA and YSLEER. CDR3 amino acids: CASSQELATGELFF. CDR3 coding DNA: TGCGCCAGCAGCCAAGAACTGGCAACCGGGGAGCTGTTTTTT.

This clonotype was counted ten times or more. The chain recombines TRBV28 with TRBJ1-6; TRBD1 is a possible D gene (5 bases). There are 16 residues in the CDR3. The germline gives CDR1 MDHEN, CDR2 SYDVKM. The V end lost 6 bases, the J end lost 0 bases, and 12 bases lay between the germline ends. CDR3 sequence: CASRAGLGSYNSPLHF. The CDR3 DNA is TGTGCCAGCAGGGCAGGGTTAGGCTCCTATAATTCACCCCTCCACTTT. Variable domain in full (rest from reference TRBV28 and TRBJ1-6): DVKVTQSSRYLVKRTGEKVFLECVQDMDHENMFWYRQDPGLGLRLIYFSYDVKMKEKGDIPEGYSVSREKKERFSLILESASTNQTSMYLCASRAGLGSYNSPLHFGNGTRLTVT.

Note on this clonotype: This CDR3 is missing its conserved last phenylalanine or tryptophan, likely due to a read error. V is TRBV2 and J is TRBJ1-6; 7 bases match TRBD1. Germline V lookup: CDR1 SNHLY, CDR2 FYNNEI. This CDR3 region has 16 residues. V was pared by 7 bases and J by 0 bases, with 6 bases of the junction left unmatched. CDR3 region: CASKRQGNSYNSPLHS. CDR3 nucleotides: TGTGCCAGCAAAAGACAGGGCAACTCCTATAATTCACCCCTCCACTCT.

This clonotype was seen just once. The J gene is TRBJ2-1, the V gene TRBV10-3; D is perhaps TRBD1 (6 bases). CDR3 length equals 11 residues. Trimming removed 9 bases at V and 10 bases at J, with 13 bases between. CDR1 is ENHRY, CDR2 SYGVKD, per germline. The CDR3 DNA reads TGTGCCATGACTGGGGGCGGAGAGCAGTTCTTC. This encodes CAMTGGGEQFF.

Ten or more counts support this clonotype. CDR3 sequence reads: CASSYSIETGETQYF. The CDR3 nucleotides read TGTGCCAGCAGTTATTCAATTGAGACGGGAGAGACCCAGTACTTC. V gene TRBV6-2 or TRBV6-3 combines with J gene TRBJ2-5; the D is unclear. Looked up from germline, CDR1 is MNHEY and CDR2 is SVGEGT. Trimming took off 3 bases at V and 4 bases at J, with 15 bases between the two ends. This CDR3 contains 15 residues.

CDR3 protein: CASSEASGAGEQYF. DNA for the CDR3: TGTGCCAGCAGTGAAGCCTCAGGGGCTGGAGAGCAGTACTTC. The rearrangement uses TRBV2 and TRBJ2-7; tentatively, D is TRBD1 (6 bases). This CDR3 is built from 14 residues. V dropped 0 bases and J dropped 7 bases, with 13 bases sitting between them. In germline, CDR1 is SNHLY, CDR2 FYNNEI. Complete variable domain (other parts from reference TRBV2 and TRBJ2-7): EPEVTQTPSHQVTQMGQEVILRCVPISNHLYFYWYRQILGQKVEFLVSFYNNEISEKSEIFDDQFSVERPDGSNFTLKIRSTKLEDSAMYFCASSEASGAGEQYFGPGTRLTVT.

The sample holds many counts of this clonotype. V usage is TRBV19 and J usage is TRBJ2-1; a possible D gene is TRBD2 (6 bases). The CDR3 spans 14 residues. V was cut by 4 bases and J by 12 bases, with 19 bases left in between. Germline V lookup: CDR1 LNHDA, CDR2 SQIVND (reference sequence). DNA of the CDR3: TGTGCCAGTAGTAGGCGGGACCGCAACGTTGGGCAGTTCTTC. It encodes CASSRRDRNVGQFF.

This clonotype came up once. J is TRBJ2-5 and V is TRBV24-1, with TRBD1 identical over 7 bases. Germline assignment: CDR1 KGHDR and CDR2 SFDVKD. J was trimmed by 2 bases and V by 4 bases; bases with no gene match: 3. The CDR3 is 14 residues long. The CDR3 nucleotides are TGTGCCACCAGTGACCGGGACAGACAAGAGACCCAGTACTTC. Amino acid sequence: CATSDRDRQETQYF.

This clonotype occurred many times. This chain joins TRBV20-1 and TRBJ2-5; the match to TRBD2 covers 8 bases. Germline V lookup: CDR1 DFQATT, CDR2 SNEGSKA (reference sequence). The CDR3 runs to 13 residues. The junction had 7 bases not matched to a gene; V was cut back by 5 bases and J by 5 bases. CDR3 residues: CSAWASGGETQYF. The CDR3 region has the DNA TGCAGTGCTTGGGCATCGGGGGGGGAGACCCAGTACTTC.

Ten or more counts support this clonotype. The J gene is TRBJ2-3, the V gene TRBV11-3; 11 nucleotides agree with TRBD2. The CDR3 runs to 15 residues. The V gene's germline CDR1 is SGHNT and CDR2 YENEEA. Unmatched junction bases numbered 3, after V lost 5 bases and J lost 2 bases. The CDR3 nucleotides read TGTGCCAGCAGCCCTAGCGGGGGGCACACAGATACGCAGTATTTT. Its protein is CASSPSGGHTDTQYF.

In this sample, this clonotype turned up many times. The V and J genes are TRBV29-1 and TRBJ2-5; 8 nucleotides align to TRBD1. CDR1 is SQVTM and CDR2 is ANQGSEA in the germline V gene. The V and J ends lost 4 bases and 2 bases, in that order; junction bases with no gene match: 18. The CDR3 has 18 amino acids. The CDR3 region has the DNA TGCAGCGTTGTCTCGGGACAGGAGAAGGTGGGTCCTCAAGAGACCCAGTACTTC. This translates into CSVVSGQEKVGPQETQYF.

The rearrangement uses TRBV20-1 and TRBJ2-1; weak D call: TRBD1 (6 bases). The CDR3 is made up of 16 amino acids. Germline V gene sequence: CDR1 DFQATT, CDR2 SNEGSKA (reference sequence). V shed 5 bases and J shed 13 bases, with 30 bases lying between them. The CDR3 nucleotides are TGCAGTGCTCTGAGATCAACAGGGTGGGGGTGGCAGCCCCAGTTCTTC. This gives the protein CSALRSTGWGWQPQFF.

This clonotype came up many times. The chain uses TRBV19 and TRBJ2-7; 9 bases match TRBD1. The trim removed 3 bases at V and 5 bases at J, leaving 8 bases unmatched. Germline values: CDR1 LNHDA, CDR2 SQIVND (reference sequence). The CDR3 loop spans 15 amino acids. The DNA for the CDR3 is TGTGCCAGTAGTATGCCAGGACAGGGGTTTAACGAGCAGTACTTC. Its translation is CASSMPGQGFNEQYF.

About this clonotype itself: At one boundary the junction diverges from the germline segment, which might be a read error. The chain carries TRBV10-2 and TRBJ2-2; D is possibly TRBD2 (5 bases). Germline CDR1 reads WSHSY; CDR2 reads SAAADI. This CDR3 comprises 12 residues. Here the CDR3 reads CAGARGTGELFF. The CDR3 DNA follows: TGCGCCGGCGCACGGGGAACCGGGGAGCTGTTTTTC.

The count of this clonotype is one. This chain joins TRBV19 and TRBJ1-1; D gene ambiguous. Germline V CDR1 and CDR2: LNHDA, SQIVND (reference sequence). V lost 9 bases, J lost 7 bases, and 15 bases lay in between. The CDR3 is 12 residues long. As DNA, the CDR3 is TGTGCCAGCAACCCGGGTGGGATTGAAGCTTTCTTT. It specifies CASNPGGIEAFF.

The J gene is TRBJ2-3, the V gene TRBV12-5; TRBD2 agrees at 10 bases. The germline V gene has CDR1 LGHNT and CDR2 FRNRAP. The CDR3 sequence is 16 residues long. The CDR3 nucleotides read TGTGCCAGCACCGTTCGACTAGCGGGTAGCACAGATACGCAGTATTTT. It encodes CASTVRLAGSTDTQYF.

The chain has TRBV9 and TRBJ1-1, with 8 bases lining up with TRBD1. The V and J ends lost 2 bases and 4 bases, in that order; junction bases with no gene match: 1. CDR1 is SGDLS, CDR2 YYNGEE, per germline. This CDR3 contains 13 residues. The CDR3 protein is CASSVDRATEAFF. CDR3 in DNA: TGTGCCAGCAGCGTGGACAGGGCCACTGAAGCTTTCTTT.